The 25 T cell receptor beta chains given below trace back to one sample, sequenced in a study of blood T cell repertoires in COVID-19. The protocol was immunoSEQ multiplex PCR, while the TCRdb copy is restricted to in-frame clones and leaves out a portion. The profile shows 110,000 or so clones, 88% of them singletons. Sequencing used peripheral blood. These receptors were obtained from a human donor in a cohort sampled during active COVID-19.

V gene TRBV9 combines with J gene TRBJ1-5; D might be TRBD1 (6 bases). Trimming took off 4 bases at V and 2 bases at J, with 10 bases between the two ends. CDR3 length: 14 amino acids. The V gene's germline CDR1 is SGDLS and CDR2 YYNGEE. CDR3 nucleotide sequence: TGTGCCAGCAGCAGATCAGGGGGCAATCAGCCCCAGCATTTT. Translating gives CASSRSGGNQPQHF.

In its sample, this clone was seen a few times. The chain joins TRBV20-1 to TRBJ2-1; no firm D call. V shed 6 bases and J shed 7 bases, with 7 bases lying between them. Germline CDR1 is DFQATT and CDR2 is SNEGSKA (reference sequence). This CDR3 comprises 10 residues. CDR3 coding DNA: TGCAGTGCGAAACAGAATGAGCAGTTCTTC. It specifies CSAKQNEQFF.

The chain recombines TRBV2 with TRBJ2-2; D perhaps matches TRBD2 (7 bases). This CDR3 region has 13 residues. Looked up from germline, CDR1 is SNHLY and CDR2 is FYNNEI. As DNA, the CDR3 is TGTGCGGGGGGGCCGTCCCCGCCCGGGGAGCTGTTTTTT. It codes for CAGGPSPPGELFF.

J is TRBJ1-1 and V is TRBV10-1; D is unclear. Looked up from germline, CDR1 is WNHNN and CDR2 is SYGVQD (reference sequence). The CDR3 extends over 13 amino acids. Trimming removed 0 bases at V and 5 bases at J, with 7 bases between. The DNA for the CDR3 is TGCGCCAGCAGTGAGTCTGGGAGAACTGAAGCTTTCTTT. This codes for CASSESGRTEAFF.

The chain uses TRBV2 and TRBJ2-3, with D uncertain. The CDR3 loop spans 13 amino acids. Germline CDR1 reads SNHLY; CDR2 reads FYNNEI. V dropped 3 bases and J dropped 4 bases, with 8 bases sitting between them. The DNA for the CDR3 is TGTGCCAGCAGTGACACGGTGGCAGATACGCAGTATTTT. This translates into CASSDTVADTQYF. Looking up the rest from reference TRBV2 and TRBJ2-3 gives the full variable domain: EPEVTQTPSHQVTQMGQEVILRCVPISNHLYFYWYRQILGQKVEFLVSFYNNEISEKSEIFDDQFSVERPDGSNFTLKIRSTKLEDSAMYFCASSDTVADTQYFGPGTRLTVL.

The chain combines TRBV7-3 with TRBJ2-3; TRBD1 matches at 10 bases. This CDR3 has 16 residues. Germline V gene data show CDR1 as SGHTA and CDR2 as FQGTGA. Unmatched junction bases numbered 9, after V lost 5 bases and J lost 4 bases. The CDR3 DNA reads TGTGCCAGCAGCGCGAGACAGGGGGCTTCGGCAGATACGCAGTATTTT. Its protein product is CASSARQGASADTQYF.

The chain uses TRBV6-1 and TRBJ2-3; 8 bases agree with TRBD2. The ends lost 3 bases at V and 4 bases at J; junction bases unmatched: 3. In germline, CDR1 is MNHNS, CDR2 SASEGT. CDR3 length: 14 amino acids. The DNA for the CDR3 is TGTGCCAGCAGTGATGCGGGAGGTTCAGATACGCAGTATTTT. It encodes CASSDAGGSDTQYF.

The chain is built from TRBV4-1 and TRBJ2-5, with unresolved D. V was shortened by 4 bases and J by 7 bases, with 16 bases between the two germline ends. This CDR3 is built from 14 residues. From germline, CDR1 is MGHRA and CDR2 YSYEKL. The CDR3 DNA reads TGCGCCAGCAGCCCTCCGGCGGCCCGGTGGACCCAGTACTTC. This gives the protein CASSPPAARWTQYF.

The chain joins TRBV11-2 to TRBJ2-5, with TRBD2 as a possible D gene (6 bases). The CDR3 extends over 14 amino acids. The V and J ends lost 4 bases and 4 bases respectively, with 13 bases between them. Looked up from germline, CDR1 is SGHAT and CDR2 is FQNNGV. The CDR3 protein is CASSSALAVETQYF. CDR3 DNA sequence: TGTGCCAGCAGCTCGGCACTAGCCGTAGAGACCCAGTACTTC.

This sequence joins TRBV24-1 and TRBJ2-1, with 9 positions matching TRBD2. There are 16 residues in the CDR3. V lost 9 bases, J lost 9 bases, and 17 bases stayed unmatched. Germline values: CDR1 KGHDR, CDR2 SFDVKD. The CDR3 loop is CATQERGASQVGEQFF. The CDR3 DNA follows: TGTGCCACCCAGGAGCGGGGGGCCTCCCAGGTGGGTGAGCAGTTCTTC.

The J gene is TRBJ1-2, the V gene TRBV11-2; D gene ambiguous. The CDR3 is made up of 11 amino acids. The V and J ends lost 11 bases and 9 bases respectively, with 16 bases between them. Germline V gives CDR1 SGHAT, CDR2 FQNNGV. The CDR3: CAVRESWRYTF. The CDR3, as DNA: TGTGCCGTTCGGGAATCCTGGCGCTACACCTTC. The full variable domain, completed using reference TRBV11-2 and TRBJ1-2, is EAGVAQSPRYKIIEKRQSVAFWCNPISGHATLYWYQQILGQGPKLLIQFQNNGVVDDSQLPKDRFSAERLKGVDSTLKIQPAKLEDSAVYLCAVRESWRYTFGSGTRLTVV.

The chain has TRBV6-5 and TRBJ1-5; D might be TRBD1 (6 bases). CDR1 is MNHEY, CDR2 SVGAGI, per germline. Trimming removed 2 bases from V and 4 bases from J, with 12 bases in between. CDR3 length: 15 amino acids. In nucleotides, the CDR3 is TGTGCCAGCAGTTACGGGAGGGGGGGAAATCAGCCCCAGCATTTT. This sequence encodes CASSYGRGGNQPQHF.

The chain employs TRBV27 and TRBJ2-1, with a tentative D call TRBD1 (5 bases). Germline V gene sequence: CDR1 MNHEY, CDR2 SMNVEV (reference sequence). CDR3 length: 15 residues. V lost 1 base and J 8 bases, leaving 15 bases between the germline ends. CDR3: CASSLLARVIDEQFF. The CDR3 bases are TGTGCCAGCAGTTTATTGGCCAGGGTCATCGATGAGCAGTTCTTC.

Comment on this clone: One junction end disagrees with the germline gene, perhaps due to a read error. The CDR3: CASGLVDF. The CDR3 bases are TGTGCTAGTGGTTTGGTCGACTTC. The J gene is TRBJ2-5, the V gene TRBV12-5; D is unclear. Looked up from germline, CDR1 is LGHNT and CDR2 is FRNRAP. The CDR3 spans 8 residues.

The rearrangement links TRBV19 to TRBJ1-5; D uncertain. This CDR3 region has 14 residues. Germline assignment: CDR1 LNHDA and CDR2 SQIVND (reference sequence). V was pared by 3 bases and J by 6 bases, with 12 bases between. CDR3 in amino acids: CASSIQIQVQPQHF. The CDR3 nucleotides read TGTGCCAGTAGTATCCAGATCCAGGTTCAGCCCCAGCATTTT.

The chain links TRBV27 to TRBJ2-7, with 12 bases identical to TRBD1. The junction had 13 bases not matched to a gene; V was cut back by 4 bases and J by 6 bases. Germline CDR1 reads MNHEY; CDR2 reads SMNVEV (reference sequence). The CDR3 totals 17 residues. CDR3 DNA sequence: TGTGCCAGCAGTTCGAGGGCCTGGGACAGGGGGCAAGGCGAGCAGTACTTC. Its translation: CASSSRAWDRGQGEQYF.

This chain joins TRBV14 and TRBJ2-1; 7 nucleotides line up with TRBD1. The J segment lost 8 bases and the V segment lost 1 base, leaving 8 bases of the junction unmatched. The CDR3 sequence is 15 residues long. From germline, CDR1 is SGHDN and CDR2 FVKESK. The DNA of the CDR3 is TGTGCCAGCAGCCAAGTGGGGACAGCCTTACATGAGCAGTTCTTC. It codes for CASSQVGTALHEQFF.

J is TRBJ2-7 and V is TRBV4-2; D might be TRBD2 (6 bases). Germline CDR1 LGHNA, CDR2 YNFKEQ. The CDR3 covers 16 residues. V dropped 4 bases and J dropped 5 bases, with 21 bases sitting between them. The CDR3, as DNA: TGTGCCAGCAGCCCCTCTCGGTTGGGGGGAACGGACGAGCAGTACTTC. It translates to CASSPSRLGGTDEQYF.

The chain is built from TRBV6-4 and TRBJ2-2, with TRBD2 identical over 10 bases. This CDR3 contains 15 residues. In germline, CDR1 is MRHNA, CDR2 SNTAGT. The V and J ends lost 3 bases and 5 bases, in that order; junction bases with no gene match: 3. The CDR3 here is CASSEAGGPTGELFF. CDR3 DNA: TGTGCCAGCAGTGAAGCGGGAGGGCCAACCGGGGAGCTGTTTTTT.

The chain links TRBV9 to TRBJ2-3; D is unresolved. This CDR3 spans 13 amino acids. Trimming cost V 0 bases and J 6 bases, with 8 bases left between them. Per the germline V gene, CDR1 is SGDLS and CDR2 is YYNGEE. DNA for the CDR3: TGTGCCAGCAGCGTAGGGGCGCGCGATACGCAGTATTTT. Its protein product is CASSVGARDTQYF.

The chain joins TRBV2 to TRBJ1-2; 9 bases fit TRBD1. The germline CDR1 and CDR2 sequences are SNHLY and FYNNEI. With 10 bases clipped from V and 0 bases from J, the junction kept 15 bases outside the gene matches. This CDR3 comprises 17 residues. CDR3 residues: CATSHPGQGKANYGYTF. The DNA for the CDR3 is TGTGCCACCTCCCACCCGGGACAGGGAAAGGCTAACTATGGCTACACCTTC.

The rearrangement links TRBV2 to TRBJ1-5; 8 nucleotides line up with TRBD1. Trimming removed 1 base from V and 3 bases from J; junction bases left unmatched: 2. The V gene's germline CDR1 is SNHLY and CDR2 FYNNEI. CDR3 length: 15 amino acids. CDR3 sequence (DNA): TGTGCCAGCAGTGAAGACAGGGGGAACAATCAGCCCCAGCATTTT. This codes for CASSEDRGNNQPQHF.

This chain links TRBV14 with TRBJ1-1, with 7 bases identical to TRBD1. Unmatched junction bases numbered 4, after V lost 8 bases and J lost 1 base. This CDR3 spans 13 amino acids. Germline CDR1 SGHDN, CDR2 FVKESK. The DNA of the CDR3 is TGTGCCAGCCGAGGACAGGCGAACACTGAAGCTTTCTTT. It encodes CASRGQANTEAFF.

This rearrangement joins TRBV5-1 to TRBJ2-1, with TRBD2 matching 13 bases. This CDR3 comprises 16 residues. The V gene's germline CDR1 is SGHRS and CDR2 YFSETQ. V was clipped by 3 bases and J by 7 bases; unmatched bases: 7. The CDR3 sequence is CASSWTSGGRRNEQFF. The DNA of the CDR3 is TGCGCCAGCAGCTGGACTAGCGGGGGCCGACGTAATGAGCAGTTCTTC.

The V and J genes are TRBV18 and TRBJ2-7; 7 nucleotides match TRBD1. Trimming took 5 bases from V and 3 from J; bases not matched to a gene: 10. CDR3 length: 15 amino acids. Germline V gene lookup returns CDR1 KGHSH and CDR2 LQKENI. For the CDR3, the DNA is TGTGCCAGCTCAGCCGTACAGGGGAAAGGCTACGAGCAGTACTTC. This codes for CASSAVQGKGYEQYF.